These 28 T cell receptor beta chains were sequenced from one sample in a study of Ad26.COV2.S vaccination and SARS-CoV-2 variants. Documented treatment: approximately 18 received Ad26.COV2.S at low or high dose, single or two shots; several received placebo; per-sample allocation not given. Collection of the samples took place on day 63 after the first injection of vaccine or placebo. Repertoires were generated with immunoSEQ multiplex PCR, while TCRdb's copy carries only in-frame clones and drops some. The sample lists some 340,000 clones, roughly 84% occurring once. Specimen: peripheral blood, collected in a trial of Ad26.COV2.S vaccine versus placebo. The receptors here all came from a person aged 18-65 years who received the Ad26.COV2.S COVID-19 vaccine or a placebo.

This chain uses TRBV5-4 with TRBJ2-7; either TRBD1 or TRBD2 may supply D (6 bases each). Trimming took off 1 base at V and 2 bases at J, with 16 bases between the two ends. The CDR3 consists of 16 residues. Germline CDR1 SGHNT, CDR2 YYREEE (reference sequence). The CDR3 loop is CASSLISGALAYEQYF. DNA of the CDR3: TGTGCCAGCAGCTTGATTTCGGGGGCTCTAGCCTACGAGCAGTACTTC.

V is TRBV30 and J is TRBJ2-5; D is unclear. CDR1 is GTSNPN, CDR2 SVGIG, per germline (reference sequence). This CDR3 is built from 11 residues. V dropped 3 bases and J dropped 3 bases, with 5 bases sitting between them. CDR3 residues: CAWSAEETQYF. The CDR3 bases are TGTGCCTGGAGCGCCGAAGAGACCCAGTACTTC.

V is TRBV7-2 and J is TRBJ2-3, with 12 bases matching TRBD2. V was pared by 3 bases and J by 8 bases, with 9 bases of the junction left unmatched. The germline gives CDR1 SGHTA, CDR2 FQGNSA. The CDR3 is 16 residues long. The CDR3 sequence is CASSFWRTSGAGTQYF. The CDR3 DNA is TGTGCCAGCAGCTTTTGGCGGACTAGCGGGGCGGGTACGCAGTATTTT. The full variable domain, with the rest looked up from reference TRBV7-2 and TRBJ2-3, is GAGVSQSPSNKVTEKGKDVELRCDPISGHTALYWYRQSLGQGLEFLIYFQGNSAPDKSGLPSDRFSAERTGGSVSTLTIQRTQQEDSAVYLCASSFWRTSGAGTQYFGPGTRLTVL.

This clone was counted once. The CDR3 spells CASSLADRGFYEQYF. The CDR3 coding sequence is TGTGCCAGCAGCTTAGCAGACAGGGGGTTCTACGAGCAGTACTTC. The chain combines TRBV7-9 with TRBJ2-7; 9 positions agree with TRBD1. V trimming: 0 bases; J trimming: 3 bases; junction bases outside the gene matches: 3. The CDR3 sequence is 15 residues long. The germline V gene has CDR1 SEHNR and CDR2 FQNEAQ (reference sequence).

The V call is TRBV19, the J call TRBJ1-5; no firm D call. The CDR3 has 13 residues. The V end was cut by 6 bases, the J end by 3 bases, with 9 bases between. Per the germline V gene, CDR1 is LNHDA and CDR2 is SQIVND (reference sequence). CDR3 DNA: TGTGCCAGTAGCAGTGGGATCAATCAGCCCCAGCATTTT. Its translation is CASSSGINQPQHF.

J is TRBJ2-7 and V is TRBV7-2; 8 nucleotides match TRBD2. The CDR3 contains 15 residues. V lost 1 base to trimming and J lost 3 bases; unmatched junction nucleotides: 5. The germline V gene has CDR1 SGHTA and CDR2 FQGNSA. CDR3 DNA sequence: TGTGCCAGCAGCTTAGTAAGCGGGGGACGCTACGAGCAGTACTTC. Translating gives CASSLVSGGRYEQYF.

This rearrangement joins TRBV5-4 to TRBJ2-3, with D tentatively TRBD1 or TRBD2 (5 bases each). The ends were cut back, 0 bases at V and 2 bases at J, with 13 bases in the middle. This CDR3 is built from 16 residues. Germline-derived CDR1 and CDR2 are SGHNT and YYREEE (reference sequence). CDR3 nucleotides: TGTGCCAGCAGCTTGGGAATTGGGGGTTCCACAGATACGCAGTATTTT. Its protein is CASSLGIGGSTDTQYF.

This chain connects TRBV5-1 to TRBJ2-7; 9 bases align to TRBD1. The CDR3 extends over 14 amino acids. V trimming: 2 bases; J trimming: 4 bases; junction bases outside the gene matches: 4. Germline lookup yields CDR1 SGHRS and CDR2 YFSETQ. The chain's CDR3 is CASSFTGGGYEQYF. The CDR3 DNA is TGCGCCAGCAGCTTTACAGGGGGCGGGTACGAGCAGTACTTC.

The chain recombines TRBV6-2 or TRBV6-3 with TRBJ2-7; tentatively, D is TRBD2 (6 bases). V was clipped by 5 bases and J by 5 bases, with 22 bases between them. The CDR3 runs 16 residues. Germline V gene sequence: CDR1 MNHEY, CDR2 SVGEGT. The chain's CDR3 is CASSTRLAGTKDEQYF. The CDR3 nucleotides read TGTGCCAGCAGTACTCGTTTGGCGGGGACCAAGGACGAGCAGTACTTC.

V is TRBV9 and J is TRBJ1-1; TRBD1 aligns across 11 bases. Germline CDR1 and CDR2: SGDLS and YYNGEE. J gave up 11 bases and V 4 bases, and 10 bases lay outside the gene matches. This CDR3 spans 14 amino acids. This CDR3 is CASSSRTGGGLAFF. The CDR3 DNA is TGTGCCAGCAGCTCCAGGACAGGGGGCGGACTGGCTTTCTTT. The full variable domain, with the rest looked up from reference TRBV9 and TRBJ1-1, is DSGVTQTPKHLITATGQRVTLRCSPRSGDLSVYWYQQSLDQGLQFLIQYYNGEERAKGNILERFSAQQFPDLHSELNLSSLELGDSALYFCASSSRTGGGLAFFGQGTRLTVV.

The J gene is TRBJ1-2, the V gene TRBV9; 10 bases match TRBD1. The CDR3 is 17 amino acids. The V and J ends lost 3 bases and 4 bases, in that order; junction bases with no gene match: 12. Germline loops: CDR1 SGDLS, CDR2 YYNGEE. CDR3 coding DNA: TGTGCCAGCAGCGACCTATGGGGACAGGGGACGCGCTATGGCTACACCTTC. Its translation is CASSDLWGQGTRYGYTF.

The genes are TRBV29-1 and TRBJ2-5; weak D call: TRBD1 (5 bases). Per germline, CDR1 SQVTM and CDR2 ANQGSEA. The CDR3 is 14 residues long. Trimming removed 3 bases at V and 4 bases at J, with 15 bases between. The CDR3 sequence is CSVDRQGTGETQYF. DNA of the CDR3: TGCAGCGTTGACCGCCAGGGAACCGGAGAGACCCAGTACTTC.

This clone was detected only once. The chain uses TRBV5-6 and TRBJ2-7, with 8 nucleotides matching TRBD2. The CDR3 is 16 residues long. The V and J ends lost 2 bases and 3 bases, in that order; junction bases with no gene match: 10. Per the germline V gene, CDR1 is SGHDT and CDR2 is YYEEEE. The DNA for the CDR3 is TGTGCCAGCAGCTTACCCGGGGTAGCGGGGAGCTACGAGCAGTACTTC. Protein: CASSLPGVAGSYEQYF.

V and J are TRBV29-1 and TRBJ1-1; tentative D call: TRBD1 (6 bases). Germline lookup yields CDR1 SQVTM and CDR2 ANQGSEA. This CDR3 has 11 residues. CDR3 DNA sequence: TGCACTGAGGGGGAGGACACTGAAGCTTTCTTT. Amino acids: CTEGEDTEAFF.

The gene calls are TRBV9 and TRBJ2-3; D uncertain. Between the trimmed V and J ends, which lost 0 bases and 4 bases, there was a span of 6 bases. This CDR3 contains 13 residues. The germline V gene encodes CDR1 SGDLS and CDR2 YYNGEE. CDR3 nucleotides: TGTGCCAGCAGCGTAGTGATGGCAGATACGCAGTATTTT. Translated, it gives CASSVVMADTQYF.

In this sample, this clone turned up a few times. This sequence joins TRBV5-1 and TRBJ1-1, with no clear D. The CDR3 is made up of 13 amino acids. In germline, CDR1 is SGHRS, CDR2 YFSETQ. The ends were cut back, 4 bases at V and 2 bases at J, with 9 bases in the middle. CDR3 in amino acids: CASSTRINTEAFF. As DNA, the CDR3 is TGCGCCAGCAGCACTCGGATTAACACTGAAGCTTTCTTT.

J is TRBJ2-1 and V is TRBV5-1; 10 nucleotides line up with TRBD2. This CDR3 is 14 amino acids long. From germline, CDR1 is SGHRS and CDR2 YFSETQ. Germline trimming cut 6 bases from V and 10 bases from J; bases unmatched to any gene: 10. The CDR3 region is CASNHLSGGNEQFF. The CDR3 region has the DNA TGCGCCAGCAACCACCTTAGCGGGGGGAACGAGCAGTTCTTC.

The genes are TRBV15 and TRBJ1-1, with 8 nucleotides matching TRBD1. The CDR3 totals 14 residues. After removal of 1 base from V and 6 bases from J, the junction contained 4 bases not matched to a gene. Germline V lookup: CDR1 LNHNV, CDR2 YYDKDF (reference sequence). CDR3 in amino acids: CATSRATGDSEAFF. In DNA, the CDR3 is TGTGCCACCAGCAGAGCGACAGGGGACTCTGAAGCTTTCTTT.

The chain combines TRBV11-3 with TRBJ2-1; 8 positions agree with TRBD1. This CDR3 region has 15 residues. The germline V gene encodes CDR1 SGHNT and CDR2 YENEEA. Unmatched junction bases numbered 9, after V lost 5 bases and J lost 6 bases. The CDR3 coding sequence is TGTGCCAGCAGCCCCCGGGACAGGAGAGGCAATGAGCAGTTCTTC. Its protein is CASSPRDRRGNEQFF.

This clone has a handful of counts. The gene calls are TRBV3-1 (or the pseudogene TRBV3-2) and TRBJ2-3; 7 bases line up with TRBD1. V lost 4 bases and J lost 2; bases outside the gene matches: 9. CDR3 length: 16 amino acids. CDR1 LGHDT and CDR2 YNNKEL come from the germline V gene (reference sequence). CDR3 amino acids: CASSPGTAPDTDTQYF. Written as DNA, the CDR3 is TGTGCCAGCAGCCCGGGGACAGCGCCAGACACAGATACGCAGTATTTT.

The genes are TRBV5-1 and TRBJ1-3; no definite D call. The V gene's germline CDR1 is SGHRS and CDR2 YFSETQ. This CDR3 is built from 14 residues. V gave up 0 bases and J gave up 2 bases, with 6 bases separating them. The CDR3 DNA reads TGCGCCAGCAGCTTGGGGCCTACTGGAAACACCATATATTTT. It codes for CASSLGPTGNTIYF.

About this clone itself: Other DNA sequences of this sample code for an identical CDR3. The chain links TRBV7-2 to TRBJ1-5; D remains ambiguous. V was cut by 1 base and J by 7 bases, with 8 bases left in between. Germline V gene lookup returns CDR1 SGHTA and CDR2 FQGNSA. This CDR3 comprises 13 residues. CDR3 sequence reads: CASSLGRSQPQHF. In nucleotides, the CDR3 is TGTGCCAGCAGCTTAGGAAGGTCCCAGCCCCAGCATTTT.

The chain links TRBV7-2 to TRBJ2-7; 9 positions agree with TRBD1. This CDR3 comprises 15 residues. V gave up 0 bases and J gave up 3 bases; unmatched junction bases: 3. The V gene's germline CDR1 is SGHTA and CDR2 FQGNSA. The chain's CDR3 is CASSLAGTGYYEQYF. In DNA form, the CDR3 reads TGTGCCAGCAGCTTAGCCGGGACAGGGTACTACGAGCAGTACTTC. Based on the CDR3 plus reference TRBV7-2 and TRBJ2-7, the full variable domain is GAGVSQSPSNKVTEKGKDVELRCDPISGHTALYWYRQSLGQGLEFLIYFQGNSAPDKSGLPSDRFSAERTGGSVSTLTIQRTQQEDSAVYLCASSLAGTGYYEQYFGPGTRLTVT.

This rearrangement joins TRBV30 to TRBJ1-5; weak D call: TRBD1 (5 bases). The CDR3 is 13 amino acids. Trimming removed 1 base from V and 3 bases from J, with 7 bases in between. CDR1 and CDR2 (germline): GTSNPN, SVGIG (reference sequence). The CDR3 region has the DNA TGTGCCTGGAGTGCCAGGGACAATCAGCCCCAGCATTTT. Translation gives CAWSARDNQPQHF.

The sample holds a few counts of this clone. The V gene is TRBV6-5, the J gene TRBJ2-1, with 8 positions matching TRBD2. The CDR3 length is 15 residues. V shed 6 bases and J 9 bases; nucleotides not matched to a gene: 13. CDR1 MNHEY and CDR2 SVGAGI come from the germline V gene. CDR3 sequence: CASRRRSGGESEQFF. The CDR3 DNA is TGTGCCAGCAGGCGAAGATCGGGGGGGGAGAGTGAGCAGTTCTTC.

The chain employs TRBV18 and TRBJ2-7, with TRBD2 identical over 7 bases. This CDR3 region has 15 residues. Germline loops: CDR1 KGHSH, CDR2 LQKENI. Trimming took 4 bases from V and 0 from J; bases not matched to a gene: 6. CDR3 coding DNA: TGTGCCAGCTCACGGGGGAGGGGCCGCTCCTACGAGCAGTACTTC. The encoded protein is CASSRGRGRSYEQYF. The variable domain in full, with the rest retrieved from reference TRBV18 and TRBJ2-7, is NAGVMQNPRHLVRRRGQEARLRCSPMKGHSHVYWYRQLPEEGLKFMVYLQKENIIDESGMPKERFSAEFPKEGPSILRIQQVVRGDSAAYFCASSRGRGRSYEQYFGPGTRLTVT.

The chain combines TRBV19 with TRBJ1-3; 7 bases fit TRBD1. Germline V gene sequence: CDR1 LNHDA, CDR2 SQIVND (reference sequence). Trimming removed 3 bases from V and 0 bases from J; junction bases left unmatched: 5. This CDR3 has 16 amino acids. The CDR3 reads CASSIDRANSGNTIYF. The DNA for the CDR3 is TGTGCCAGTAGTATCGACAGGGCTAACTCTGGAAACACCATATATTTT.

The chain combines TRBV11-3 with TRBJ2-4; D assignment may be TRBD1 or TRBD2 (5 bases each). This CDR3 is 15 amino acids long. V lost 8 bases to trimming and J lost 1 base, with 15 bases between them. Germline values: CDR1 SGHNT, CDR2 YENEEA. This CDR3 is CASVRGVDAKNIQYF. Here the CDR3 DNA reads TGTGCCAGCGTGAGGGGTGTGGATGCCAAAAACATTCAGTACTTC.